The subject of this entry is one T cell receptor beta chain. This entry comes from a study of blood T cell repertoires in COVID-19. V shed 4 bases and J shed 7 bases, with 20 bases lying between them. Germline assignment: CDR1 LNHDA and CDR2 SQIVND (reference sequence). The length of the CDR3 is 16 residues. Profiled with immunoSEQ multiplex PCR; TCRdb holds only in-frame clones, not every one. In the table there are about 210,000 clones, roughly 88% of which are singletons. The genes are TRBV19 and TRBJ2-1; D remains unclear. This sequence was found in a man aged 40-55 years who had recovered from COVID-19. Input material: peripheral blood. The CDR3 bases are TGTGCCAGTAGTACCTCAAGTTGGGCGAGTACGAATGAGCAGTTCTTC. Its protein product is CASSTSSWASTNEQFF.